This TCR beta chain is drawn from a study of radiation and T cells in renal cell carcinoma. Study-level findings and limits: Pretreatment tumor biopsies were lacking, so baseline clonotypes are unknown.

Remarks on this clone: Its antigen remains unknown.

V was pared by 4 bases and J by 2 bases, with 14 bases between. Germline V gives CDR1 SGHDN, CDR2 FVKESK. The CDR3 contains 15 residues. Clones were read by immunoSEQ multiplex PCR, and TCRdb kept only the in-frame ones, dropping some. Among 100,000 to 150,000 clones listed, 88% were seen once. Time point reported: blood 2 weeks post-SBRT. Treatment given: 15 Gy SBRT to primary tumor, nephrectomy 4 weeks later. After SBRT, blood was collected at 2 and 4 weeks, plus baseline. The origin of this receptor is a woman aged 70 to 79 with renal cell carcinoma. The rearrangement uses TRBV14 and TRBJ1-2, with D unresolved. This specimen consisted of blood, obtained from a patient whose treatment included radiotherapy and nephrectomy. The CDR3 sequence is CASSPKGRINYGYTF. The CDR3 nucleotides are TGTGCCAGCAGCCCGAAAGGACGGATAAACTATGGCTACACCTTC.